This T cell receptor (beta chain) was captured in a study of PD-L1 blockade in urothelial cancer. Study as a whole: Analysis of the blood was performed 3 weeks (second dose) and 6 weeks after treatment start. Counts from blood samples showed a median of about 150,000 T cells.

Trimming removed 3 bases at V and 3 bases at J, with 11 bases between. The germline V gene has CDR1 MNHEY and CDR2 SMNVEV (reference sequence). The CDR3 length is 14 residues. Time point indicated: peripheral blood 6 weeks after treatment start. Clones were sequenced by immunoSEQ multiplex PCR, and TCRdb holds only the in-frame ones, with some missing. The sample contains around 93,000 clones, approximately 87% of which appear only once. This receptor was taken from a man aged 70 or older with urothelial cancer. The material was PBMCs, obtained around atezolizumab (anti-PD-L1) treatment. This rearrangement joins TRBV27 to TRBJ1-1; D not certain. The DNA for the CDR3 is TGTGCCAGCAGTTTCGGATCGAGGGACACTGAAGCTTTCTTT. Translation: CASSFGSRDTEAFF.